This TCR beta chain comes out of a study of T cells and copy number aberrations in small-cell lung cancer. Notes on the study in general: The tissue was entirely formalin-fixed and paraffin-embedded, which is known to produce sequencing artifacts. A small sample size limited this study; results need validation.

Donors had limited-stage small-cell lung cancer, resected between about 2008 and 2020. All donors had upfront surgery without preoperative chemotherapy, radiotherapy or any immunotherapy. Germline CDR1 reads GTSNPN; CDR2 reads SVGIG (reference sequence). This CDR3 region has 14 residues. Trimming cost V 2 bases and J 4 bases, with 14 bases left between them. Clones were sequenced by immunoSEQ multiplex PCR, and TCRdb holds only the in-frame ones, with some missing. The sample shows 1,500 to 2,000 clones, 85% of them seen only once. In the case of this clone: Antigen: not known.

This chain joins TRBV30 and TRBJ1-2; D is undetermined. This clonotype was sampled from a man in his 60s with small cell lung cancer. Specimen: normal tissue next to the tumor. CDR3 residues: CAWSSGSGPYGYTF. The CDR3 DNA follows: TGTGCCTGGAGTTCGGGATCCGGGCCCTATGGCTACACCTTC.